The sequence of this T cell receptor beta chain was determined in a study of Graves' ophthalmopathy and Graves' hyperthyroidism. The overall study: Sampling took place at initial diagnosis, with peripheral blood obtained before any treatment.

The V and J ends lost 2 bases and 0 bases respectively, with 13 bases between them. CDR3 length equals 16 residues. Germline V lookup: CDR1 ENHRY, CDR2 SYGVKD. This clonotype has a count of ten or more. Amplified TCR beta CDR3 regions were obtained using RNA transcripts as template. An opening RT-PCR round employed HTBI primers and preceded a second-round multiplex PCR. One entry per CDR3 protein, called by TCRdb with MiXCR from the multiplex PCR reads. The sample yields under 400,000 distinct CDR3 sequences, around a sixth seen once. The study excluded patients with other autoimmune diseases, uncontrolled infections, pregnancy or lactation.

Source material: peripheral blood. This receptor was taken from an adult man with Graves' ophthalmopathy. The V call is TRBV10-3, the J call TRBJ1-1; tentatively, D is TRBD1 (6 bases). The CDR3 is CAISEAMGHMNTEAFF. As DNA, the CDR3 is TGTGCCATCAGTGAGGCAATGGGACACATGAACACTGAAGCTTTCTTT.